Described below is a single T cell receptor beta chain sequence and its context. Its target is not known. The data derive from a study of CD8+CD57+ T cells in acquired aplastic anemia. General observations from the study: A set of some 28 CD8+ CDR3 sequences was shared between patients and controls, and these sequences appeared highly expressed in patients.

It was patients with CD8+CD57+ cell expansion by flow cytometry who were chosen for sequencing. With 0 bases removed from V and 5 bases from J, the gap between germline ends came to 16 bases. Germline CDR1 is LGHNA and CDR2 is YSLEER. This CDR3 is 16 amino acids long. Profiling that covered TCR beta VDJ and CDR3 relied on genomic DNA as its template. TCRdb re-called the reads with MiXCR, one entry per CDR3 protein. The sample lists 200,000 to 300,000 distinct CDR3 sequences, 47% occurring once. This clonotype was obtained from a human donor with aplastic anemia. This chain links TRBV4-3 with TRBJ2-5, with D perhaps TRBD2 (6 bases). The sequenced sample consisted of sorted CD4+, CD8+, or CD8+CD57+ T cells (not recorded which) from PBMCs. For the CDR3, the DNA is TGCGCCAGCAGCCAAGATAGGGCGGCGGGAACGGAGACCCAGTACTTC. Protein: CASSQDRAAGTETQYF.